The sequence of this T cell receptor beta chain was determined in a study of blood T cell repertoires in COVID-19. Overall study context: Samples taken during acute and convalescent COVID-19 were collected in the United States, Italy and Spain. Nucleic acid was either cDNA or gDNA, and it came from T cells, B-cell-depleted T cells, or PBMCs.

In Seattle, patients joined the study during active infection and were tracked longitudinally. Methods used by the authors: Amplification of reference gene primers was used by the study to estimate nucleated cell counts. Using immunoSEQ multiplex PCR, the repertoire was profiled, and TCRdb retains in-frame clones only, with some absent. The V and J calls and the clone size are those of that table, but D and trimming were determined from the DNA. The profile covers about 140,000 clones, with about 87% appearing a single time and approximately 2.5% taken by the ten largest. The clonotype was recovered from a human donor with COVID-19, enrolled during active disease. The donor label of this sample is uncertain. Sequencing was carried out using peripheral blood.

CDR3 in amino acids: CASSHLQQETQYF. CDR3 DNA sequence: TGTGCCAGCAGCCATTTACAGCAAGAGACCCAGTACTTC. The chain couples TRBV3-1 (or the pseudogene TRBV3-2) to TRBJ2-5; D remains unclear. Trimming removed 3 bases from V and 2 bases from J, with 7 bases in between. Germline CDR1 and CDR2: LGHDT and YNNKEL (reference sequence). The CDR3 totals 13 residues.